Listed below are T cell receptor beta chains from one sample, sequenced in a study of CD8+CD57+ T cells in acquired aplastic anemia. From the reads, TCRdb called clonotypes with MiXCR, one entry per CDR3 protein. The sample includes approximately 50,000 distinct CDR3 sequences, around two thirds of them seen just once. Sequencing was performed on sorted CD4+, CD8+, or CD8+CD57+ T cells (not recorded which) from PBMCs. These receptors came from a human donor in good health, serving as a control. Each CDR3 is given with its conserved first and last residue. A D gene is named only where the DNA matches it firmly. Clone size appears in some rows only: once, few, many, or a class for an expanded clone.

len: 14; abundance: .; j_gene: TRBJ2-7; d_gene: .; v_gene: TRBV11-3; CDR3aa: CASSPGDGVGEQYF
len: 15; abundance: .; j_gene: TRBJ2-1; d_gene: TRBD2; v_gene: TRBV19; CDR3aa: CASSPWTSGSNEQFF
len: 14; abundance: medium-sized; j_gene: TRBJ2-2; d_gene: .; v_gene: TRBV7-8; CDR3aa: CANGRQGDTGELFF
len: 15; abundance: .; j_gene: TRBJ2-1; d_gene: .; v_gene: TRBV9; CDR3aa: CASSVGGGGRNDLFF
len: 14; abundance: .; j_gene: TRBJ2-5; d_gene: .; v_gene: TRBV7-9; CDR3aa: CASSPTGRGETQYF
len: 13; abundance: .; j_gene: TRBJ2-1; d_gene: .; v_gene: TRBV13; CDR3aa: CASSEWRGNEQFF
len: 15; abundance: .; j_gene: TRBJ1-4; d_gene: .; v_gene: TRBV20-1; CDR3aa: CSARDPLTTNEKLFF
len: 15; abundance: .; j_gene: TRBJ1-1; d_gene: TRBD1; v_gene: TRBV15; CDR3aa: CATSRDRGANTEAFF
len: 14; abundance: .; j_gene: TRBJ2-7; d_gene: TRBD1; v_gene: TRBV12-3/TRBV12-4; CDR3aa: CASSLATGYYEQYF
len: 13; abundance: .; j_gene: TRBJ1-5; d_gene: .; v_gene: TRBV2; CDR3aa: CASRHRDNQPQHF
len: 15; abundance: .; j_gene: TRBJ1-1; d_gene: .; v_gene: TRBV7-2; CDR3aa: CASSLAGRMNTEAFF
len: 15; abundance: many; j_gene: TRBJ2-1; d_gene: TRBD2; v_gene: TRBV6-5; CDR3aa: CASTPRTSGYNEQFF
len: 14; abundance: once; j_gene: TRBJ1-6; d_gene: .; v_gene: TRBV15; CDR3aa: CATSRDLKDSPLHF
len: 13; abundance: .; j_gene: TRBJ1-6; d_gene: .; v_gene: TRBV15; CDR3aa: CATSAPGFSPLHF
len: 14; abundance: .; j_gene: TRBJ2-1; d_gene: TRBD2; v_gene: TRBV10-1; CDR3aa: CASSGTSGRNEQFF
len: 17; abundance: .; j_gene: TRBJ1-1; d_gene: TRBD1; v_gene: TRBV25-1; CDR3aa: CASSESPKTGASTEAFF
len: 13; abundance: once; j_gene: TRBJ2-7; d_gene: .; v_gene: TRBV2; CDR3aa: CASSYGMGSEQYF
len: 17; abundance: .; j_gene: TRBJ2-5; d_gene: TRBD1; v_gene: TRBV24-1; CDR3aa: CATNHFRPRGLWETQYF
len: 14; abundance: .; j_gene: TRBJ2-7; d_gene: .; v_gene: TRBV9; CDR3aa: CASSVADGSYEQYF
len: 14; abundance: .; j_gene: TRBJ1-6; d_gene: TRBD1; v_gene: TRBV25-1; CDR3aa: CAGSAPGGAGPLHF
len: 16; abundance: .; j_gene: TRBJ2-3; d_gene: .; v_gene: TRBV7-8; CDR3aa: CASSLDSGAITDTQYF
len: 11; abundance: .; j_gene: TRBJ2-5; d_gene: .; v_gene: TRBV24-1; CDR3aa: CATRAGETQYF
len: 15; abundance: .; j_gene: TRBJ1-1; d_gene: .; v_gene: TRBV10-3; CDR3aa: CAISERGALNTEAFF
len: 14; abundance: few; j_gene: TRBJ2-7; d_gene: TRBD1; v_gene: TRBV19; CDR3aa: CASSWTGGIYEQYF
len: 14; abundance: .; j_gene: TRBJ2-7; d_gene: .; v_gene: TRBV6-1; CDR3aa: CASSRSSTNYEQYF
len: 17; abundance: .; j_gene: TRBJ2-7; d_gene: .; v_gene: TRBV10-3; CDR3aa: CAISAAGQSSSSYEQYF
len: 11; abundance: .; j_gene: TRBJ2-7; d_gene: TRBD2; v_gene: TRBV7-2; CDR3aa: CAAGGSYEQYF